What follows are 14 T cell receptor beta chains derived from one specimen sequenced in a study of blood T cell repertoires in COVID-19. Method: immunoSEQ multiplex PCR; TCRdb's copy keeps in-frame clones and lacks some. Of 350,000 to 450,000 clones in the sample, about 89% were seen once. Sequencing input: PBMCs or T cells enriched from blood (not recorded which). These receptors all come from a woman aged 35 to 49 who had been exposed to COVID-19.

The chain employs TRBV19 and TRBJ2-1; TRBD2 matches at 8 bases. With 5 bases clipped from V and 7 bases from J, the junction kept 4 bases outside the gene matches. Germline V gives CDR1 LNHDA, CDR2 SQIVND (reference sequence). CDR3 size: 13 residues. CDR3: CASSPGLENEQFF. The CDR3 region has the DNA TGTGCCAGTAGTCCGGGACTAGAGAATGAGCAGTTCTTC.

The rearrangement uses TRBV4-1 and TRBJ1-5; 9 bases are shared with TRBD1. Per the germline V gene, CDR1 is MGHRA and CDR2 is YSYEKL. The CDR3 has 15 residues. The trim removed 4 bases at V and 6 bases at J, leaving 7 bases unmatched. CDR3 amino acids: CASSLRTGASQPQHF. The CDR3 DNA is TGCGCCAGCAGCCTACGGACAGGGGCGAGTCAGCCCCAGCATTTT.

The sample holds one count of this clone. The V gene is TRBV3-1 (or the pseudogene TRBV3-2), the J gene TRBJ1-3; 8 bases align to TRBD1. The germline V gene has CDR1 LGHDT and CDR2 YNNKEL (reference sequence). The junction had 18 bases not matched to a gene; V was cut back by 1 base and J by 4 bases. The CDR3 extends over 20 amino acids. CDR3 sequence: CASSQVVVPVSGGRGNTIYF. The CDR3 bases are TGTGCCAGCAGCCAAGTGGTAGTTCCGGTGTCAGGGGGCAGAGGAAACACCATATATTTT.

The V gene is TRBV11-3, the J gene TRBJ2-3; tentative D call: TRBD1 (5 bases). CDR3 length: 14 amino acids. V dropped 5 bases and J dropped 2 bases, with 11 bases sitting between them. Germline V gene sequence: CDR1 SGHNT, CDR2 YENEEA. In DNA form, the CDR3 reads TGTGCCAGCAGCACCCGACAGTACACAGATACGCAGTATTTT. Its translation is CASSTRQYTDTQYF.

CDR3 sequence: CASSPPGQGAVDTEAFF. The CDR3 DNA reads TGTGCCAGCAGCCCGCCGGGACAGGGGGCTGTCGACACTGAAGCTTTCTTT. The chain couples TRBV14 to TRBJ1-1; 12 nucleotides line up with TRBD1. Germline V gene lookup returns CDR1 SGHDN and CDR2 FVKESK. Trimming cost V 4 bases and J 3 bases; bases outside gene matches: 9. The CDR3 runs to 17 residues.

This chain joins TRBV19 and TRBJ1-2; D perhaps matches TRBD1 (5 bases). V gave up 5 bases and J gave up 2 bases, with 12 bases separating them. This CDR3 has 14 amino acids. Looked up from germline, CDR1 is LNHDA and CDR2 is SQIVND (reference sequence). CDR3 nucleotides: TGTGCCAGTAGTGCGGGACCGCCGAACTATGGCTACACCTTC. Protein: CASSAGPPNYGYTF.

This clone showed up just once. V and J are TRBV24-1 and TRBJ1-1; 7 positions agree with TRBD1. This CDR3 has 15 amino acids. Germline V lookup: CDR1 KGHDR, CDR2 SFDVKD. V lost 2 bases, J lost 5 bases, and 7 bases stayed unmatched. CDR3 region: CATSDSRQGRTEAFF. The CDR3 nucleotides are TGTGCCACCAGTGATTCCCGACAGGGAAGGACTGAAGCTTTCTTT.

The chain is built from TRBV12-5 and TRBJ2-1; TRBD2 might be the D (7 bases). The CDR3 has 15 residues. CDR1 is LGHNT, CDR2 FRNRAP, per germline. Between the trimmed V and J ends, which lost 6 bases and 0 bases, there was a span of 12 bases. CDR3 sequence reads: CASGLGGASYNEQFF. CDR3 bases: TGTGCTAGTGGATTAGGGGGGGCCTCCTACAATGAGCAGTTCTTC.

The gene calls are TRBV19 and TRBJ2-7; a possible D gene is TRBD1 (6 bases). V lost 6 bases to trimming and J lost 6 bases, with 6 bases between them. The CDR3 runs to 10 residues. Germline CDR1 LNHDA, CDR2 SQIVND (reference sequence). The CDR3 region has the DNA TGTGCCAGTAGAGGGGGCGAGCAGTACTTC. Amino acid sequence: CASRGGEQYF.

The chain employs TRBV27 and TRBJ1-6, with a tentative D call TRBD1 (6 bases). Trimming stripped 6 bases from V and 7 bases from J, with 19 bases between. CDR1 is MNHEY and CDR2 is SMNVEV in the germline V gene (reference sequence). The CDR3 has 16 residues. The CDR3 spells CASSKTATGENSPLHF. CDR3 nucleotide sequence: TGTGCCAGCAGCAAAACGGCGACAGGAGAAAATTCACCCCTCCACTTT.

The chain has TRBV30 and TRBJ1-2; D uncertain. Germline-derived CDR1 and CDR2 are GTSNPN and SVGIG (reference sequence). V was pared by 1 base and J by 1 base, with 13 bases between. The CDR3 runs to 15 residues. The CDR3 coding sequence is TGTGCCTGGAGTGGGACGGACGGACTTAACTATGGCTACACCTTC. As protein: CAWSGTDGLNYGYTF. The full variable domain, with the rest looked up from reference TRBV30 and TRBJ1-2, is SQTIHQWPATLVQPVGSPLSLECTVEGTSNPNLYWYRQAAGRGLQLLFYSVGIGQISSEVPQNLSASRPQDRQFILSSKKLLLSDSGFYLCAWSGTDGLNYGYTFGSGTRLTVV.

The chain links TRBV27 to TRBJ2-1, with 7 bases fitting TRBD2. Germline-derived CDR1 and CDR2 are MNHEY and SMNVEV (reference sequence). CDR3 size: 15 residues. The junction had 4 bases not matched to a gene; V was cut back by 3 bases and J by 2 bases. This CDR3 is CASSLSGATYNEQFF. DNA for the CDR3: TGTGCCAGCAGTTTGAGCGGGGCTACCTACAATGAGCAGTTCTTC.

The chain employs TRBV11-3 and TRBJ2-7, with 11 bases matching TRBD2. The CDR3 loop spans 16 amino acids. The germline gives CDR1 SGHNT, CDR2 YENEEA. Unmatched junction bases numbered 6, after V lost 4 bases and J lost 1 base. CDR3 nucleotides: TGTGCCAGCAGCTCAACCGGGACTAGCGGTTCCTACGAGCAGTACTTC. It is translated as CASSSTGTSGSYEQYF. The whole variable domain, remainder taken from reference TRBV11-3 and TRBJ2-7, is EAGVVQSPRYKIIEKKQPVAFWCNPISGHNTLYWYLQNLGQGPELLIRYENEEAVDDSQLPKDRFSAERLKGVDSTLKIQPAELGDSAVYLCASSSTGTSGSYEQYFGPGTRLTVT.

The chain recombines TRBV4-3 with TRBJ2-6; D gene ambiguous. Trimming took off 4 bases at V and 0 bases at J, with 13 bases between the two ends. The CDR3 is made up of 17 amino acids. Germline V lookup: CDR1 LGHNA, CDR2 YSLEER. CDR3 protein: CASSPLGTSSGANVLTF. CDR3 coding DNA: TGCGCCAGCAGCCCCCTAGGTACGAGCTCTGGGGCCAACGTCCTGACTTTC.